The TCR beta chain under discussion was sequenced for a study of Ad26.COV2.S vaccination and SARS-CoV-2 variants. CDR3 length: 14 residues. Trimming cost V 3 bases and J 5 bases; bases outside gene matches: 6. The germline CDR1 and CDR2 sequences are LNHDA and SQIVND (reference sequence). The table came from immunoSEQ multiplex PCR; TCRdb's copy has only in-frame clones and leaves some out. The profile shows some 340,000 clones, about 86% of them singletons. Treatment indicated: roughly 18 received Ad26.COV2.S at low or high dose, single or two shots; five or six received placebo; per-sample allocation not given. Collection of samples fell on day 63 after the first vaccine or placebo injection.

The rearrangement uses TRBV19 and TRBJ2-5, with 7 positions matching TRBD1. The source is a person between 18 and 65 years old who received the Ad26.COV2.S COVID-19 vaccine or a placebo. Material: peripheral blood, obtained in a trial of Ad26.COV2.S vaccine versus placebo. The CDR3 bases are TGTGCCAGTAGTATGACAGGGTCATGGGAGACCCAGTACTTC. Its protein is CASSMTGSWETQYF.